Described below is a single T cell receptor beta chain sequence and its context. Its antigen is unknown. The data were taken from a study of T cell responses to AZD1222 COVID-19 vaccine. Notes on the study in general: Baseline seropositives among AZD1222 recipients totaled only five or six. Elevations in Spike-specific TCR breadth and depth followed administration of two AZD1222 doses. No repertoire was sampled before or during the peak T cell response, only after it. White British people made up most donors, females outnumbered males, and clonal diversity was possibly underestimated.

This CDR3 spans 13 amino acids. Germline values: CDR1 MNHEY, CDR2 SVGAGI. Trimming left V 6 bases short and J 9 bases short, with 14 bases between. Using immunoSEQ multiplex PCR, the repertoire was profiled, and TCRdb retains in-frame clones only, with some absent. The data contain 130,000 or so clones, approximately 91% of them singletons. The chain carries TRBV6-5 and TRBJ2-2; D is unclear. Specimen: peripheral blood, collected on day 0 of AZD1222 vaccination. This sequence originates from an adult in good health. The CDR3 sequence is CASSLHQSRELFF. Here the CDR3 DNA reads TGTGCCAGCAGCCTCCATCAGTCCCGGGAGCTGTTTTTT.